The TCR beta chain under discussion was sequenced for a study of CD8 T cells in ankylosing spondylitis. TCRdb recomputed calls from the 5' RACE reads with MiXCR, one row per CDR3 protein. The sample lists 150,000 to 200,000 distinct CDR3 sequences; about 32% were seen once. The source of this sequence is a male donor with ankylosing spondylitis. The sample taken for sequencing was synovial fluid, either unsorted or a sorted T cell fraction (not recorded which).

CDR3 nucleotide sequence: TGTGCCAGCAGACTAGGGGGATCTCCGGGACAGGGCCATGAGCAGTTCTTC. It specifies CASRLGGSPGQGHEQFF. The V gene is TRBV7-9, the J gene TRBJ2-1, with 9 positions matching TRBD1. The CDR3 covers 17 residues. V gave up 6 bases and J gave up 8 bases; unmatched junction bases: 17. Germline lookup yields CDR1 SEHNR and CDR2 FQNEAQ (reference sequence).